This TCR beta chain was recovered during a study of blood T cells in healthy people across ages (dated by TCRdb to the mid-2010s). For the wider study: In model experiments, roughly one uniquely barcoded TCR beta cDNA molecule per two T cells was captured by template switching. To track age-related changes in TCR beta repertoire diversity, the study relied on deep sequencing normalized with unique cDNA molecular identifiers. The donors were divided into four age groups: young (average roughly 15 years), middle-aged (over 35), aged (approximately 62) and long-lived (roughly 86). To avoid experimental bias, donors of different ages were randomly spread across the sequencing lanes. Two additional independent replicas of 1 million unique cDNA reads from the same blood draw were analyzed for two donors (one aged 18 to 30 and one aged 80 or older).

General study outcomes and caveats: Donor CMV infection status was unknown, potentially confounding age-related changes in expanded clonotypes. Compared with the aged group, more naive CD4+ T cells, fewer expanded clones and increased TCR diversity were shown by the long-lived group, suggesting age selection. Observed TCR beta diversity per million T cells fell roughly linearly with age, and a significant reduction was already apparent by age roughly 40. Observed TCR beta diversity correlated strongly with the percentage of naive T cells measured by flow cytometry. Total diversity estimates from one million sequenced T cells were considered lower bounds and underestimates. Bulk unsorted PBMC profiling prevented conclusive comparison of naive and antigen-experienced compartments.

The CDR3 has 15 amino acids, counting the end cysteine and phenylalanine. The retained sequence is limited to the CDR3, 45 bases, with the frame set at the first base. In the germline V gene, CDR1 corresponds to MGHDK and CDR2 to SYGVNS. The junction shows trimming of 6 bases on V and 4 bases on J, and the gene matches do not reach 10 bases of it. Systemically healthy Caucasian individuals from Russia, some 38 in total and aged about 6 to 95 years, were included as donors. Ten milliliters of peripheral blood were drawn from each donor into EDTA-treated Vacutainer tubes. Ficoll-Paque density-gradient centrifugation was used to isolate PBMCs, with at least 7 million obtained per sample. Trizol reagent was used to extract total RNA from PBMCs, with at least 6 micrograms per sample. Naive CD45RAhigh/CD27high T cell percentages were measured by flow cytometry on a PBMC aliquot from every donor. Concerning this clonotype itself: Its antigen target is currently unknown. Base qualities were left out, and no much larger clone turns up one base away.

Library construction relied on 5' RACE. The sequencer listed for this sample is Illumina HiSeq 2500. A second PCR of about 6 to 11 cycles was performed with a sample-barcoded 5' primer and a J-beta primer mix. A unique molecular identifier was introduced onto each TCR beta cDNA molecule by a template-switch 5' adaptor carrying 12 random nucleotides. Each sample yielded at least 2.5 million CDR3-containing paired-end reads. First-strand cDNA synthesis was performed from all RNA using the Mint cDNA synthesis kit, with priming by a TRBC-specific oligonucleotide. Following uracil-DNA glycosylase treatment, a first 18-cycle PCR with universal primers M1SS and BC2_uni_R was performed on all cDNA. The source study handled its data this way. Each sample was normalized by randomly selecting 1 million high-quality reads, each carrying a distinct molecular identifier. Instead of being binned into consensus sequences, reads that shared molecular identifiers were thrown out. MiTCR, set to a Q25 quality threshold and the strictest error-elimination algorithm, was used for CDR3 identification, clonotype clustering and error correction. A nonparametric unseen species model with Euler transformation was used to estimate lower-bound total TCR beta diversity. TCRdb redid the processing of the public reads, applying fastp at Q25 and MiXCR, and retained in-frame beta chains. Each CDR3 protein gets just one entry, which takes the most common genes and DNA from the rows behind it. The V and J calls and clone size are TCRdb's, not the authors'. The sample profile shows 600,000 to 650,000 distinct CDR3 sequences; roughly 53% of them were found once. About two fifths of the sample lies in the top ten.

The TCR was taken from a man in his sixties in good health. The sequenced sample consisted of blood. The chain was built from TRBV25-1 and TRBJ1-1, with 8 bases in between that match TRBD1. The CDR3 reads CASRLEETGVTEAFF. DNA sequence: TGTGCCAGCAGATTAGAGGAGACAGGGGTCACTGAAGCTTTCTTT.